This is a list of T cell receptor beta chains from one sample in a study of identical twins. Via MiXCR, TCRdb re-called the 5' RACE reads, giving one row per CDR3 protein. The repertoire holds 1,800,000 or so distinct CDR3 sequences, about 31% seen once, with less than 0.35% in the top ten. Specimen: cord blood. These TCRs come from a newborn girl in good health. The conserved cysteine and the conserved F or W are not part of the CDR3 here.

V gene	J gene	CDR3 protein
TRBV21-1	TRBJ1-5	ASSKNRGRNQPQH
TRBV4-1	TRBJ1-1	ASSQDISGVLEAF
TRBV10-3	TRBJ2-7	AISDTGTGGYEQY
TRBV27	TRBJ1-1	ASRLSLGTEAF
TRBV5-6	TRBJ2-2	ASSPRGGYVTGELF
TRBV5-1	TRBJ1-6	ASSTVDRGRYSPLH
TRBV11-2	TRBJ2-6	ASSDKSGANVLT
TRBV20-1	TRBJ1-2	SARGGARVYT
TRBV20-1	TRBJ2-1	TGKTSGGHNEQF
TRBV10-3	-	AISESGTSVDEQY
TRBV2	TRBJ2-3	ASSEQRGQGGHTQY
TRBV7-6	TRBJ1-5	ASSFRSGTGQPQH
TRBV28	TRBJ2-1	ASSSRPWDYNEQF
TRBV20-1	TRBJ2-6	SASSGANVPT
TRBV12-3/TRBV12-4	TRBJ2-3	ASRRQSTDTQY
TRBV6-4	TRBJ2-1	ASSDSAGPYNEQF
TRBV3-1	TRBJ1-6	ASTCEGPPLH